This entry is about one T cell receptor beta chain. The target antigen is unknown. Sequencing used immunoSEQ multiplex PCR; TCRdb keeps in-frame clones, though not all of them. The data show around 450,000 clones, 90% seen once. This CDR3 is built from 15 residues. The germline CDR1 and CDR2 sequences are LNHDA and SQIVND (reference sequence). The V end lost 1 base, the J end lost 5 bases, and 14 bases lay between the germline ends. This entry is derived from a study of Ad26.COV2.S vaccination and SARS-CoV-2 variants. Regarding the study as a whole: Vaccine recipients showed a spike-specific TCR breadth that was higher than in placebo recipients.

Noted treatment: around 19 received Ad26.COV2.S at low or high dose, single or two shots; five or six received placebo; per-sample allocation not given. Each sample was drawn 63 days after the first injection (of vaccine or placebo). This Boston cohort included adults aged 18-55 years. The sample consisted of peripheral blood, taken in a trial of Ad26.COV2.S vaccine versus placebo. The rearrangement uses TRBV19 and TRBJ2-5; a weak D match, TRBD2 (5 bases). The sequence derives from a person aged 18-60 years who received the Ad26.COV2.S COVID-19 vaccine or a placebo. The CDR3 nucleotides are TGTGCCAGTAGTATAGGTTGGGGAGAGGAGGAGACCCAGTACTTC. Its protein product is CASSIGWGEEETQYF.